This T cell receptor (beta chain) came from a study of cytomegalovirus exposure and HLA in healthy donors. Broader study findings: In a later analysis, HLA-C alleles had the fewest associated TCRs, DRB1 alleles the most.

Germline loops: CDR1 SEHNR, CDR2 FQNEAQ (reference sequence). The CDR3 sequence is 16 residues long. With 5 bases clipped from V and 2 bases from J, the junction kept 11 bases outside the gene matches. This clone has only one observation. Its matching antigen is unknown. Primers included in the PCR were 60 Vbeta and 13 Jbeta primers. Measured with immunoSEQ multiplex PCR; TCRdb has only the in-frame clones, and not every one. The sample lists about 170,000 clones, roughly 76% seen once, with 2% to 2.5% in the top ten. The TCR sequence derives from a male donor in good health and CMV-seronegative. The gene calls are TRBV7-9 and TRBJ2-7; TRBD1 matches at 8 bases. Sequenced: PBMCs. CDR3 sequence: CASSTDPRGPTYEQYF. CDR3 nucleotide sequence: TGTGCCAGCAGCACAGATCCCAGGGGGCCGACCTACGAGCAGTACTTC.